Given below is one T cell receptor (beta chain) in context. The sample is drawn from a study of control samples from healthy donors and cancer patients. This table comes from immunoSEQ multiplex PCR, and its TCRdb copy is limited to in-frame clones, with some not included. The sample holds about 94,000 clones; 90% are singletons and the top ten take more than 3.5%. Trimming removed 6 bases from V and 0 bases from J; junction bases left unmatched: 13. There are 18 residues in the CDR3. Per the germline V gene, CDR1 is SEHNR and CDR2 is FQNEAQ (reference sequence). The chain recombines TRBV7-9 with TRBJ2-1; 8 bases match TRBD2. This TCR derives from a woman younger than 35 in good health. Sequencing was carried out using blood. This CDR3 is CASSHNGGSGGSYNEQFF. The DNA for the CDR3 is TGTGCCAGCAGTCACAACGGGGGCAGCGGGGGCTCCTACAATGAGCAGTTCTTC.